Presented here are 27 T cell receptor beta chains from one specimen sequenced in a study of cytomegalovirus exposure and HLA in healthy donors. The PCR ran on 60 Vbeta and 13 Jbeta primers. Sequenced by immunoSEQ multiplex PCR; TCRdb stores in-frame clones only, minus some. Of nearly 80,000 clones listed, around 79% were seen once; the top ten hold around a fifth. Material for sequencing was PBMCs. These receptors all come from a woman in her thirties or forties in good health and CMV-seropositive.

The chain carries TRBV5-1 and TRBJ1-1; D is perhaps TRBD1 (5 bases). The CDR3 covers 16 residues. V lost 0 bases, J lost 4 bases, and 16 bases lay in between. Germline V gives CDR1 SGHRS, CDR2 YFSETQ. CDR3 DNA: TGCGCCAGCAGCTTGGGGTTGGGAGGGACGGGCACTGAAGCTTTCTTT. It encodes CASSLGLGGTGTEAFF.

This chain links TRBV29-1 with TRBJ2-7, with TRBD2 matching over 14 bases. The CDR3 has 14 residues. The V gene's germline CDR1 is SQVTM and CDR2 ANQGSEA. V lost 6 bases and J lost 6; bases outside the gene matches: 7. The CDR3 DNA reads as TGCAGCGTATCAACGGGACTAGCGGGAGCCGAGCAGTACTTC. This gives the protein CSVSTGLAGAEQYF.

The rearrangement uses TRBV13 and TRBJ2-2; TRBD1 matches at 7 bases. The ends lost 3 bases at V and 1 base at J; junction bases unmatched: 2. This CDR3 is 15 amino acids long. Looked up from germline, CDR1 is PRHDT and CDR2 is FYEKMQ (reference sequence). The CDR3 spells CASSFGDRNTGELFF. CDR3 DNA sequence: TGTGCCAGCAGCTTTGGGGACAGGAACACCGGGGAGCTGTTTTTT.

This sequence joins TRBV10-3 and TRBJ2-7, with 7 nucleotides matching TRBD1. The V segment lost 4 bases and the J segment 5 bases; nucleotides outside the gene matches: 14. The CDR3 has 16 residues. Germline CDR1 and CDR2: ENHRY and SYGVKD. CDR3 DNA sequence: TGTGCCATCAGTGTAATAAAGGCTCCTACAGGGGACGAGCAGTACTTC. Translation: CAISVIKAPTGDEQYF.

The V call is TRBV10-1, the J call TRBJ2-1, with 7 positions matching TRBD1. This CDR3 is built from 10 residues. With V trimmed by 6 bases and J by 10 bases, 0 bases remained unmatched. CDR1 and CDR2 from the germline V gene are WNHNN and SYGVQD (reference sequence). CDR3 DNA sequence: TGCGCCAGCAGGGGACAGGAGCAGTTCTTC. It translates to CASRGQEQFF.

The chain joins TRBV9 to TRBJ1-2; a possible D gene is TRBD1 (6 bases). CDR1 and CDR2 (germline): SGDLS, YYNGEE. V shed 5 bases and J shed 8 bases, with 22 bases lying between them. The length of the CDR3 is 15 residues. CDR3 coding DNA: TGTGCCAGCAGTGGATACAGGGTGGTAGAGCTAGGCTACACCTTC. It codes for CASSGYRVVELGYTF.

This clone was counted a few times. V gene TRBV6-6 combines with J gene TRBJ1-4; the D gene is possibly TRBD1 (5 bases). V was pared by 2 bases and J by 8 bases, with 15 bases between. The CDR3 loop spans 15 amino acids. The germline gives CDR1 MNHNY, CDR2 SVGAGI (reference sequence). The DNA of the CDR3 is TGTGCCAGCAGTTACCAGGGAGGTAGTACGGAAAAACTGTTTTTT. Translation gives CASSYQGGSTEKLFF.

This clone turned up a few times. The CDR3 DNA reads as TGTGCCAGCAGTTACTCTGCGGGTGAAGCTTTCTTT. Translation: CASSYSAGEAFF. The chain carries TRBV6-6 and TRBJ1-1; D is undetermined. The germline V gene has CDR1 MNHNY and CDR2 SVGAGI (reference sequence). The CDR3 loop spans 12 amino acids. V was trimmed by 0 bases and J by 7 bases, leaving 6 bases between them.

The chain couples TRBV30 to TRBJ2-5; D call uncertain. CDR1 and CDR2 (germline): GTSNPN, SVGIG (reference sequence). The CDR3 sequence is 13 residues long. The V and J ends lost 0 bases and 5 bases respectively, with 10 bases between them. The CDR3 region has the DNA TGTGCCTGGAGTGTCCGGGTTGGGGAGACCCAGTACTTC. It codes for CAWSVRVGETQYF.

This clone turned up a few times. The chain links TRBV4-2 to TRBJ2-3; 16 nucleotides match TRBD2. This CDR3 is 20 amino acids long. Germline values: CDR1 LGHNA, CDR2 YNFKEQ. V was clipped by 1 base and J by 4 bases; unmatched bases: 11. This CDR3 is CASSQVLTGTSGGAADTQYF. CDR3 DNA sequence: TGTGCCAGCAGCCAAGTCCTCACCGGGACTAGCGGGGGGGCCGCAGATACGCAGTATTTT.

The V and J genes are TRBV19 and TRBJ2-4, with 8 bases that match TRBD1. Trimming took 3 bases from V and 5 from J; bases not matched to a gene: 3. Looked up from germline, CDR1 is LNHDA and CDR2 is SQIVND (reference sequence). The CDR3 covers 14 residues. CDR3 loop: CASSMGRGQNIQYF. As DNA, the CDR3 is TGTGCCAGTAGTATGGGCAGGGGGCAAAACATTCAGTACTTC.

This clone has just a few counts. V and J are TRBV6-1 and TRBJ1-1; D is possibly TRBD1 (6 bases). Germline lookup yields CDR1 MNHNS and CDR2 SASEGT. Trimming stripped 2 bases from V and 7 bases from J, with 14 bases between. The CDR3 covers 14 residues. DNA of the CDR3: TGTGCCAGCAGTGAACTGACAGGACGGGTTGAAGCTTTCTTT. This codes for CASSELTGRVEAFF.

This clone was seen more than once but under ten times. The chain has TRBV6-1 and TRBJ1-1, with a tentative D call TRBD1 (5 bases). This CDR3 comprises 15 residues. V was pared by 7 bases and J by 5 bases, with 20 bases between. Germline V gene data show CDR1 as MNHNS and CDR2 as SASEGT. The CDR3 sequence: CASTDLRGPWTEAFF. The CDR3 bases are TGTGCCAGCACTGATCTGCGGGGCCCGTGGACTGAAGCTTTCTTT.

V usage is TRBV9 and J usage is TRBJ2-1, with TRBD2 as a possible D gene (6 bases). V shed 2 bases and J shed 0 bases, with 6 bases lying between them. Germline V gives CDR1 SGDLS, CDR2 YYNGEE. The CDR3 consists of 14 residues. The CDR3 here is CASSVGGSYNEQFF. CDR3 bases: TGTGCCAGCAGCGTGGGGGGCTCCTACAATGAGCAGTTCTTC.

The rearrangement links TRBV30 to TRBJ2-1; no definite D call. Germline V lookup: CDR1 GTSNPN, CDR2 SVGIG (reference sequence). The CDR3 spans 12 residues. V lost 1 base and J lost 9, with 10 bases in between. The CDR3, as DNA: TGTGCCTGGAGTGCCCTCGGAGCTGAGCAGTTCTTC. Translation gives CAWSALGAEQFF.

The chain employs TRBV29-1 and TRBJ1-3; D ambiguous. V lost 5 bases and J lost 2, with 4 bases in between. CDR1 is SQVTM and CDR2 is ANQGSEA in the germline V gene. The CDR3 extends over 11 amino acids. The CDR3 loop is CSVLAGNTIYF. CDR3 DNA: TGCAGCGTTCTTGCTGGAAACACCATATATTTT. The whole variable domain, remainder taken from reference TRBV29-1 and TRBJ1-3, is SAVISQKPSRDICQRGTSLTIQCQVDSQVTMMFWYRQQPGQSLTLIATANQGSEATYESGFVIDKFPISRPNLTFSTLTVSNMSPEDSSIYLCSVLAGNTIYFGEGSWLTVV.

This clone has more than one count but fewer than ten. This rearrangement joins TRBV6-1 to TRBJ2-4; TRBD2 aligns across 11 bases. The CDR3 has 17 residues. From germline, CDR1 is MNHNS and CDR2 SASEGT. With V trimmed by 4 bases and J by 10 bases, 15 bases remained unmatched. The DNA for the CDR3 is TGTGCCAGCAGTGTTCGGAGAGGGGCTAGCGGGGGGTTAATTCAGTACTTC. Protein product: CASSVRRGASGGLIQYF.

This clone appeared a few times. CDR3 loop: CASTRETGAYEQYF. In nucleotides, the CDR3 is TGCGCCAGCACCAGAGAGACAGGGGCCTACGAGCAGTACTTC. The J gene is TRBJ2-7, the V gene TRBV4-1, with 8 bases matching TRBD1. Germline trimming cut 7 bases from V and 2 bases from J; bases unmatched to any gene: 7. The CDR3 consists of 14 residues. CDR1 is MGHRA, CDR2 YSYEKL, per germline.

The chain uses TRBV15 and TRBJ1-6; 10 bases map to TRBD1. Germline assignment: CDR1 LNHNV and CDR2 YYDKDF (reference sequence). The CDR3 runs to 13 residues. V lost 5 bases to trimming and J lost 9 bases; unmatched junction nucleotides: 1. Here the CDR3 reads CATSRDRGSPLHF. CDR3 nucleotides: TGTGCCACCAGCCGGGACAGGGGTTCACCCCTCCACTTT.

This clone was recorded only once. This CDR3 is CASRPSRTYEQYF. For the CDR3, the DNA is TGTGCCAGCAGGCCCTCTAGAACCTACGAGCAGTACTTC. The chain is built from TRBV2 and TRBJ2-7; D is undetermined. The CDR3 has 13 amino acids. Germline assignment: CDR1 SNHLY and CDR2 FYNNEI. V was pared by 6 bases and J by 2 bases, with 11 bases between.

CDR3 nucleotide sequence: TGTGCCAGCAGCGTCGGCTATGGCTACACCTTC. Protein sequence: CASSVGYGYTF. This chain joins TRBV9 and TRBJ1-2; D is uncertain. Germline lookup yields CDR1 SGDLS and CDR2 YYNGEE. Trimming removed 2 bases from V and 4 bases from J, with 3 bases in between. The CDR3 runs to 11 residues.

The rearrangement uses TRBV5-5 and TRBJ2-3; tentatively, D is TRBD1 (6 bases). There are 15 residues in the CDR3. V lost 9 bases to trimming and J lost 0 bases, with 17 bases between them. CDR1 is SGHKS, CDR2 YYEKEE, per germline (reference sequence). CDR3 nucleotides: TGTGCCACCCCTGGAAGGGGGATGAGCACAGATACGCAGTATTTT. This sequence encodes CATPGRGMSTDTQYF. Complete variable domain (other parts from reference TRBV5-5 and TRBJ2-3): DAGVTQSPTHLIKTRGQQVTLRCSPISGHKSVSWYQQVLGQGPQFIFQYYEKEERGRGNFPDRFSARQFPNYSSELNVNALLLGDSALYLCATPGRGMSTDTQYFGPGTRLTVL.

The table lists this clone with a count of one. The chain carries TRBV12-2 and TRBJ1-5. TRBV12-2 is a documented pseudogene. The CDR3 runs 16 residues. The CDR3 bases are TGTGCAAGTCGCCAAATGGACTCTTTAAGCAATCAGCCCCAGCATTTT. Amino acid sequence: CASRQMDSLSNQPQHF.

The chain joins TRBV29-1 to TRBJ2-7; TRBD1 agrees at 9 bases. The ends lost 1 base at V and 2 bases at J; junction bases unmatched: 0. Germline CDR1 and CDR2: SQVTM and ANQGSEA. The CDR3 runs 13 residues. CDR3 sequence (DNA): TGCAGCGTTGAAGGACAGGGGGCCTACGAGCAGTACTTC. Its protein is CSVEGQGAYEQYF.

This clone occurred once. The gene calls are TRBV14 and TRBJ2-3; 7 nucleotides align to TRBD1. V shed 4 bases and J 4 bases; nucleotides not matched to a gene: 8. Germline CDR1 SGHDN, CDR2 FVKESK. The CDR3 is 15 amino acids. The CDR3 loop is CASSRTTGRPDTQYF. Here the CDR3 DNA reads TGTGCCAGCAGCCGAACGACAGGGCGTCCAGATACGCAGTATTTT.

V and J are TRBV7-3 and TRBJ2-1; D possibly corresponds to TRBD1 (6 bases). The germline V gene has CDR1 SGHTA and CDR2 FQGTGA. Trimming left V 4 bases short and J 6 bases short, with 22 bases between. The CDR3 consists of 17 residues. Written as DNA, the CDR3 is TGTGCCAGCAGCTCCTCCGGGACCCAGGGGCGGCGCAATGAGCAGTTCTTC. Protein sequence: CASSSSGTQGRRNEQFF. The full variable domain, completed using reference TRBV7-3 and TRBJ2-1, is GAGVSQTPSNKVTEKGKYVELRCDPISGHTALYWYRQSLGQGPEFLIYFQGTGAADDSGLPNDRFFAVRPEGSVSTLKIQRTERGDSAVYLCASSSSGTQGRRNEQFFGPGTRLTVL.

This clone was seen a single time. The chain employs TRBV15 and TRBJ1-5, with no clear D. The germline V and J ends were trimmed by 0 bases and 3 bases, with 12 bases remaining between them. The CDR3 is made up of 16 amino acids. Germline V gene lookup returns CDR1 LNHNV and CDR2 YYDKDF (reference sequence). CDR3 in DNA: TGTGCCACCAGCAGAGATCAGATGGGCTCCAATCAGCCCCAGCATTTT. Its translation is CATSRDQMGSNQPQHF.